This record covers a single TCR beta chain. This sample stems from a study of blood T cell repertoires in COVID-19. Trimming removed 1 base at V and 0 bases at J, with 21 bases between. The germline V gene has CDR1 MGHRA and CDR2 YSYEKL. The CDR3 covers 19 residues. Data came from immunoSEQ multiplex PCR; TCRdb stores just in-frame clones and leaves some out. The sample has under 35,000 clones, approximately 85% seen once; the top ten hold roughly 8%. This TCR derives from a woman aged 45-65 years with active COVID-19. The chain combines TRBV4-1 with TRBJ1-1; D might be TRBD1 (6 bases). What was sequenced was peripheral blood. This CDR3 reads CASSQVFGQSTLMNTEAFF. The CDR3 nucleotides read TGCGCCAGCAGCCAAGTCTTCGGACAGTCTACCCTAATGAACACTGAAGCTTTCTTT.